What follows are 21 T cell receptor beta chains derived from one specimen sequenced in a study of blood T cell repertoires in COVID-19. TCRdb keeps only in-frame clones here, not all; method: immunoSEQ multiplex PCR. In the table there are fewer than 250,000 clones, roughly 87% of which are singletons. What was sequenced was PBMCs or T cells enriched from blood (not recorded which). The source of these receptors is a man aged 30 to 45 in a cohort exposed to, infected with or recovered from COVID-19 (not recorded which).

The genes are TRBV28 and TRBJ2-7; possible D gene TRBD1, 7 bases. The germline V gene encodes CDR1 MDHEN and CDR2 SYDVKM. The CDR3 spans 14 residues. The V end was cut by 2 bases, the J end by 6 bases, with 14 bases between. The CDR3 protein is CASSLIGRQGEQYF. The CDR3, as DNA: TGTGCCAGCAGTTTAATCGGGAGACAGGGCGAGCAGTACTTC.

The gene calls are TRBV18 and TRBJ2-7; 7 bases map to TRBD1. The germline V gene encodes CDR1 KGHSH and CDR2 LQKENI. The CDR3 loop spans 14 amino acids. With 8 bases clipped from V and 2 bases from J, the junction kept 9 bases outside the gene matches. The chain's CDR3 is CASQAGTVPYEQYF. DNA for the CDR3: TGTGCCAGCCAAGCCGGGACAGTCCCCTACGAGCAGTACTTC.

J is TRBJ2-7 and V is TRBV7-8; 14 nucleotides line up with TRBD2. The CDR3 consists of 17 residues. V was pared by 0 bases and J by 3 bases, with 4 bases of the junction left unmatched. Germline V gene sequence: CDR1 SGHVS, CDR2 FQNEAQ. The CDR3 here is CASSLASGTSGSYEQYF. The CDR3 coding sequence is TGTGCCAGCAGCTTAGCGTCCGGGACTAGCGGGAGCTACGAGCAGTACTTC.

J is TRBJ2-5 and V is TRBV20-1, with D possibly being TRBD1 (8 bases). Trimming removed 3 bases at V and 5 bases at J, with 31 bases between. This CDR3 comprises 19 residues. Germline loops: CDR1 DFQATT, CDR2 SNEGSKA (reference sequence). The CDR3 spells CSASSTGGGLGWLRETQYF. Written as DNA, the CDR3 is TGCAGTGCTAGTTCTACAGGGGGGGGGCTCGGATGGCTGAGGGAGACCCAGTACTTC.

The rearrangement uses TRBV13 and TRBJ2-2, with 11 nucleotides matching TRBD1. This CDR3 contains 15 residues. Germline V CDR1 and CDR2: PRHDT, FYEKMQ (reference sequence). Germline trimming cut 3 bases from V and 5 bases from J; bases unmatched to any gene: 2. CDR3 amino acids: CASSLGQGGTGELFF. The CDR3 nucleotides are TGTGCCAGCAGCTTGGGACAGGGGGGGACCGGGGAGCTGTTTTTT.

V is TRBV7-7 and J is TRBJ2-3; D is unclear. Germline V gene lookup returns CDR1 SSHAT and CDR2 FNYEAQ (reference sequence). The CDR3 is 10 residues long. CDR3 in amino acids: CALVPDTQYF. DNA for the CDR3: TGTGCATTAGTTCCAGATACGCAGTATTTT.

This clone was recorded only once. The chain is built from TRBV6-5 and TRBJ2-2; the match to TRBD2 covers 14 bases. CDR3 length equals 15 residues. Germline CDR1 and CDR2: MNHEY and SVGAGI. The V gene end was trimmed by 4 bases and the J gene end by 7 bases; junction bases not matched to a gene: 2. DNA for the CDR3: TGTGCCAGCAGTTGGACTAGCGGGAGGATCGGGGAGCTGTTTTTT. Amino acids: CASSWTSGRIGELFF.

The CDR3 region is CASSSVYNTEAFF. CDR3 in DNA: TGTGCCAGCAGTTCCGTTTATAACACTGAAGCTTTCTTT. The chain employs TRBV12-3 or TRBV12-4 and TRBJ1-1, with no clear D. Trimming shortened V by 4 bases and J by 2 bases, and 8 bases separated the two germline ends. The CDR3 has 13 amino acids.

J is TRBJ2-1 and V is TRBV14, with D unresolved. This CDR3 has 13 amino acids. The V end lost 2 bases, the J end lost 6 bases, and 8 bases lay between the germline ends. Germline V gives CDR1 SGHDN, CDR2 FVKESK. CDR3: CASSQSSSNEQFF. The CDR3 nucleotides are TGTGCCAGCAGCCAATCGAGTTCCAATGAGCAGTTCTTC.

The V and J genes are TRBV7-8 and TRBJ1-4; TRBD1 matches at 10 bases. The V segment lost 5 bases and the J segment 8 bases; nucleotides outside the gene matches: 5. There are 14 residues in the CDR3. The germline V gene encodes CDR1 SGHVS and CDR2 FQNEAQ. The CDR3 loop reads CASSLGQGGEKLFF. The DNA of the CDR3 is TGTGCCAGCAGCCTAGGACAGGGGGGAGAAAAACTGTTTTTT.

The chain is built from TRBV7-9 and TRBJ2-3, with 9 bases identical to TRBD2. Trimming took 2 bases from V and 3 from J; bases not matched to a gene: 6. The germline CDR1 and CDR2 sequences are SEHNR and FQNEAQ (reference sequence). The CDR3 extends over 16 amino acids. The CDR3 coding sequence is TGTGCCAGCAGCTTAATGTCTAGCGGGAATACAGATACGCAGTATTTT. As protein: CASSLMSSGNTDTQYF.

The chain is built from TRBV27 and TRBJ2-5, with D perhaps matching TRBD1 (5 bases). V was shortened by 4 bases and J by 4 bases, with 28 bases between the two germline ends. This CDR3 has 19 amino acids. Germline V gives CDR1 MNHEY, CDR2 SMNVEV (reference sequence). The CDR3 is CASSSNRWGRLLDPETQYF. The CDR3 nucleotides read TGTGCCAGCAGTTCAAACCGTTGGGGCAGACTCCTGGACCCAGAGACCCAGTACTTC.

The chain is built from TRBV7-3 and TRBJ1-1, with 9 bases aligning to TRBD1. Per the germline V gene, CDR1 is SGHTA and CDR2 is FQGTGA. J was trimmed by 9 bases and V by 4 bases; bases with no gene match: 12. The CDR3 length is 15 residues. CDR3 DNA: TGTGCCAGCAGCTCTAACCTCGGGACAGGGTGGAAAGCTTTCTTT. It yields the protein CASSSNLGTGWKAFF.

This chain joins TRBV9 and TRBJ2-5, with D possibly matching TRBD2 (5 bases). This CDR3 region has 13 residues. Trimming stripped 1 base from V and 2 bases from J, with 6 bases between. Germline CDR1 and CDR2: SGDLS and YYNGEE. The CDR3 nucleotides read TGTGCCAGCAGCGTATCGGGGCAAGAGACCCAGTACTTC. Translation gives CASSVSGQETQYF.

The gene calls are TRBV7-6 and TRBJ2-7; possible D gene TRBD2, 6 bases. The ends were cut back, 6 bases at V and 0 bases at J, with 15 bases in the middle. This CDR3 is built from 15 residues. Germline loops: CDR1 SGHVS, CDR2 FNYEAQ. The CDR3 sequence: CASRAGSASSYEQYF. As DNA, the CDR3 is TGTGCCAGCAGGGCGGGATCGGCCTCCTCCTACGAGCAGTACTTC.

The rearrangement uses TRBV18 and TRBJ1-1; D might be TRBD1 (6 bases). Trimming took 3 bases from V and 1 from J, leaving 9 bases between them. The CDR3 length is 14 residues. Per germline, CDR1 KGHSH and CDR2 LQKENI. The CDR3 sequence is CASSPGQQNTEAFF. In DNA form, the CDR3 reads TGTGCCAGCTCACCCGGACAGCAGAACACTGAAGCTTTCTTT.

This clone was recorded only once. The chain employs TRBV25-1 and TRBJ2-3; 10 bases fit TRBD2. V was clipped by 2 bases and J by 1 base; unmatched bases: 3. The germline V gene has CDR1 MGHDK and CDR2 SYGVNS. CDR3 length: 16 residues. The CDR3 sequence: CASSERLAGRTDTQYF. CDR3 bases: TGTGCCAGCAGTGAACGACTAGCGGGTCGCACAGATACGCAGTATTTT.

The chain is built from TRBV6-1 and TRBJ1-5; the D gene is possibly TRBD1 (5 bases). CDR3 length: 17 amino acids. The V and J ends lost 0 bases and 1 base respectively, with 13 bases between them. Germline V lookup: CDR1 MNHNS, CDR2 SASEGT. For the CDR3, the DNA is TGTGCCAGCAGTGAAGCTCAAGGGGCAAGGAGCAATCAGCCCCAGCATTTT. This encodes CASSEAQGARSNQPQHF.

The chain joins TRBV6-5 to TRBJ1-1; D unclear. The V gene's germline CDR1 is MNHEY and CDR2 SVGAGI. Trimming removed 2 bases from V and 1 base from J, with 8 bases in between. The CDR3 is 14 residues long. The CDR3 sequence: CASSYHSGNTEAFF. The CDR3 DNA sequence: TGTGCCAGCAGTTACCACAGTGGGAACACTGAAGCTTTCTTT.

Notes on this clone: A much more abundant neighbour one base away suggests this may be a read error. The chain links TRBV27 to TRBJ1-1, with D maybe TRBD1 (6 bases). Per the germline V gene, CDR1 is MNHEY and CDR2 is SMNVEV (reference sequence). This CDR3 has 12 residues. The CDR3 spells CVSSSGQREAFF. The CDR3 DNA follows: TGTGTCAGCAGTAGCGGACAGAGGGAAGCTTTCTTT.

The chain carries TRBV5-1 and TRBJ1-1, with TRBD1 identical over 8 bases. Germline CDR1 and CDR2: SGHRS and YFSETQ. After removal of 4 bases from V and 6 bases from J, the junction contained 11 bases not matched to a gene. The CDR3 contains 15 residues. The DNA for the CDR3 is TGCGCCAGCAGCCTGATGACAGGGGATTCGGCTGAAGCTTTCTTT. As protein: CASSLMTGDSAEAFF.